A single TCR beta chain is shown here with its context. Its antigen remains unidentified. The sample contains more than one DNA sequence encoding this CDR3. The J segment lost 0 bases and the V segment lost 5 bases, leaving 4 bases of the junction unmatched. Germline-derived CDR1 and CDR2 are SGDLS and YYNGEE. CDR3 length: 14 amino acids. These data are taken from a study of shared clonotypes between healthy human individuals. Clones were read by immunoSEQ multiplex PCR, and TCRdb kept only the in-frame ones, dropping some. The repertoire has more than 2 million clones, just under 95% of them found once; the top ten carry roughly 1%. CD8 cells classed as naive were CD45RO-negative and positively selected for CCR7, excluding terminally differentiated effector memory CD45RA+ cells. Study-level points and caveats: Naive subsets, compared against memory subsets, generally had larger estimated richness values. Clonotype sharing across a few donors was observed for 4% to 5.5% of naive CD4 clonotypes. Generation probabilities were higher for clonotypes shared across all four sorted-subset donors than for unshared ones.

The material sequenced was naive CD8+ T cells sorted from blood. The gene calls are TRBV9 and TRBJ2-7; 8 positions agree with TRBD1. The TCR comes from a man younger than 35 in good health. In nucleotides, the CDR3 is TGTGCCAGCAGTCGACAGGGGAGCTCCTACGAGCAGTACTTC. Its protein is CASSRQGSSYEQYF.